These T cell receptor beta chains were read from a single sample in a study of CD8+CD57+ T cells in acquired aplastic anemia. TCRdb reprocessed the reads via MiXCR and lists one record per CDR3 protein. The sample yields some 190,000 distinct CDR3 sequences, under 55% seen once. Sequencing was done on a sample of sorted CD4+, CD8+, or CD8+CD57+ T cells (not recorded which) from PBMCs. Source of these receptors: a human donor in good health. The CDR3 runs from the conserved cysteine through the conserved F or W. The order of the fields is J gene, clone size, D gene, V gene, CDR3 DNA, CDR3 protein. D genes are given only for firm matches. Only some rows state a clone size, as once, few, many or a class for expanded clones.

>TRBJ2-7|.|TRBD2|TRBV11-2
TGTGCCAGCAGCTTAGGCGGGACTAGCGGGGCCTACGAGCAGTACTTC
CASSLGGTSGAYEQYF
>TRBJ1-1|.|.|TRBV24-1
TGTGCCACCAGTGAGAGGGGTGGGGGCACTGAAGCTTTCTTT
CATSERGGGTEAFF
>TRBJ1-2|.|.|TRBV20-1
TGCAGTGCGCCATCGGGGGGAAACTATGGCTACACCTTC
CSAPSGGNYGYTF
>TRBJ1-2|.|.|TRBV10-3
TGTGCCATCAGCGGGGGAGACTATGGCTACACCTTC
CAISGGDYGYTF
>TRBJ2-1|once|TRBD1|TRBV5-1
TGCGCCAGCGGACAGGGGGGCTACAATGAGCAGTTCTTC
CASGQGGYNEQFF
>TRBJ2-7|.|TRBD1|TRBV19
TGTGCCAGTAGTCCGACAGGGCGAACCTACGAGCAGTACTTC
CASSPTGRTYEQYF
>TRBJ2-7|.|TRBD2|TRBV7-8
TGTGCCAGCATCCCGATGGGGGGGAACGAGCAGTACTTC
CASIPMGGNEQYF
>TRBJ1-5|many|.|TRBV6-1
TGTGCCAGCAGTGAAAAGCCAGGGTCCAATCAGCCCCAGCATTTT
CASSEKPGSNQPQHF
>TRBJ2-3|many|TRBD2|TRBV11-1
TGTGCCAGCAGCTTACTAGCGGGAGCGGGGTCAGATACGCAGTATTTT
CASSLLAGAGSDTQYF
>TRBJ1-1|.|.|TRBV7-6
TGTGCCAGCAGCTTAGCTCCGGGGAAGGTCCCTGAAGCTTTCTTT
CASSLAPGKVPEAFF
>TRBJ2-6|.|TRBD1|TRBV29-1
TGCAGCGTTTCCAGGGGGACTGGGGCCAACGTCCTGACTTTC
CSVSRGTGANVLTF
>TRBJ2-1|many|.|TRBV7-2
TGTGCCAGCAGCTTAGTAGGGGTTGAGCAGTTCTTC
CASSLVGVEQFF
>TRBJ2-5|many|TRBD2|TRBV5-4
TGTGCCAGCAGCTTGGGACTAGCGGGAGCCACCCAAGAGACCCAGTACTTC
CASSLGLAGATQETQYF
>TRBJ2-3|many|.|TRBV20-1
TGCAGTGCCGGGGACCCGGGTATGCCTAGCACAGATACGCAGTATTTT
CSAGDPGMPSTDTQYF
>TRBJ1-2|.|TRBD1|TRBV28
TGTGCCAGCACCCGGGACAGGGGACCCTATGGCTACACCTTC
CASTRDRGPYGYTF
>TRBJ1-1|.|.|TRBV25-1
TGTTCCAGCAGTCCCCACCCCGGACATGGCGGCACTGAAGCTTTCTTT
CSSSPHPGHGGTEAFF
>TRBJ2-1|.|TRBD2|TRBV3-1
TGCGCCAGCAGCCAAGATCATCTCGTAGCGGGCGTTTACAATGAGCAGTTCTTC
CASSQDHLVAGVYNEQFF
>TRBJ2-7|.|TRBD2|TRBV20-1
TGCAGTGCTAGGCTAGGGTTAGCGGGAGTTGGGGAGCAGTACTTC
CSARLGLAGVGEQYF
>TRBJ1-1|many|TRBD1|TRBV6-1
TGTGCCAGCATAAGGGCAGGGGGCGGCACTGAAGCTTTCTTT
CASIRAGGGTEAFF
>TRBJ1-2|many|.|TRBV24-1
TGTGCCACCTCACGCACCGAGGGGGGCTACACCTTC
CATSRTEGGYTF
>TRBJ2-7|.|.|TRBV10-3
TGTGCCATCAGTGTTTCAGGGAATCCCTACGAGCAGTACTTC
CAISVSGNPYEQYF
>TRBJ1-6|.|.|TRBV20-1
TGCAGTGCTCGAGAGTGGCCCCTGGCGTCTTCACCCCTCCACTTT
CSAREWPLASSPLHF
>TRBJ1-5|many|.|TRBV19
TGTGCCAGTAGTACCGGGGGTTTGAGCAATCAGCCCCAGCATTTT
CASSTGGLSNQPQHF
>TRBJ2-7|.|.|TRBV10-3
TGTGCCATCGGCGGGGGCTACTACGAGCAGTACTTC
CAIGGGYYEQYF
>TRBJ2-7|.|.|TRBV15
TGTGCCACCAGCAGAAGGGTTCGGGGGCGTAGGTCCTACGAGCAGTACTTC
CATSRRVRGRRSYEQYF
>TRBJ1-1|once|.|TRBV5-4
TGTGCCAGCAGCTTCGGTACGAACACTGAAGCTTTCTTT
CASSFGTNTEAFF
>TRBJ2-5|.|.|TRBV19
TGTGCCAGTAGTAAGGCTCGCGAGACCCAGTACTTC
CASSKARETQYF
>TRBJ2-7|many|TRBD1|TRBV5-5
TGTGCCAGCAGCCCGGACAGGGTGGAGCAGTACTTC
CASSPDRVEQYF
>TRBJ1-2|many|TRBD1|TRBV7-2
TGTGCCAGCAGCCCAGACAGGGATTATGGCTACACCTTC
CASSPDRDYGYTF
>TRBJ2-7|.|.|TRBV6-1
TGTGCCAGCAGTGAATCTGCAGCACCCTACGAGCAGTACTTC
CASSESAAPYEQYF
>TRBJ2-7|many|.|TRBV9
TGTGCCAGCAGCGTAGGGGTGGAGTACGAGCAGTACTTC
CASSVGVEYEQYF
>TRBJ2-5|once|.|TRBV19
TGTGCCAGTAGTATGACGGACAGCCAAGAGACCCAGTACTTC
CASSMTDSQETQYF
>TRBJ1-1|.|.|TRBV19
TGTGCCAGTGGGGCATCAGCTGACACTGAAGCTTTCTTT
CASGASADTEAFF
>TRBJ2-1|many|TRBD2|TRBV2
TGTGCCAGCAAGGGACTAGCGGGCAATGAGCAGTTCTTC
CASKGLAGNEQFF
>TRBJ1-4|many|.|TRBV7-2
TGTGCCAGCAGCCACCAGGGGAGGGGAGCAACTAATGAAAAACTGTTTTTT
CASSHQGRGATNEKLFF
>TRBJ2-2|.|.|TRBV9
TGTGCCAGCCACAGGGAAGGGGCCGGGGAGCTGTTTTTT
CASHREGAGELFF
>TRBJ2-3|.|.|TRBV24-1
TGTGCCACCAGTGACCCGACGGAGACCGAATATACGCAGTATTTT
CATSDPTETEYTQYF
>TRBJ2-7|few|.|TRBV29-1
TGCAGCGCCCTGACAGGACCCTACGAGCAGTACTTC
CSALTGPYEQYF
>TRBJ2-7|.|TRBD1|TRBV7-2
TGTGCCAGCAGCTTAGAACAGGGGACCTACGAGCAGTACTTC
CASSLEQGTYEQYF
>TRBJ1-6|.|TRBD1|TRBV19
TGTGCCAGCTACGGCAACAGGGGACCTAATTCACCCCTCCACTTT
CASYGNRGPNSPLHF
>TRBJ2-2|few|.|TRBV2
TGTGCCAGCAGTCTAGATTCCGGGGAGCTGTTTTTT
CASSLDSGELFF
>TRBJ2-7|many|.|TRBV4-1
TGCGCCAGCAGCGTCGAGGGGACCTACGAGCAGTACTTC
CASSVEGTYEQYF
>TRBJ2-2|.|TRBD2|TRBV5-1
TGCGCCAGCAGCTCGACTAGCGGGAGTACCGGGGAGCTGTCTTTT
CASSSTSGSTGELSF
>TRBJ2-2|.|.|TRBV10-3
TGTGCCATCAGTGCAGCAGCGGACACCGGGGAGCTGTTTTTT
CAISAAADTGELFF
>TRBJ2-7|.|.|TRBV3-1
TGTGCCAGCAGCCGGGGTTCTAGGGACGAGCAGTACTTC
CASSRGSRDEQYF
>TRBJ2-7|many|TRBD1|TRBV6-5
TGTGCCAGCAGTAACAGGGGGAACGAGCAGTACTTC
CASSNRGNEQYF
>TRBJ1-2|.|TRBD1|TRBV28
TGTGCCAGCAGTTTAAGGTCGGACAGGGGGTGGGGCTACACCTTC
CASSLRSDRGWGYTF
>TRBJ2-7|many|TRBD1|TRBV20-1
TGCAGTGCTAACCGGGACAGGGGTGGCGAGCAGTACTTC
CSANRDRGGEQYF
>TRBJ2-4|.|.|TRBV5-5
TGTGCCAGCAGCTTGGTGGTGCCAGGGCCAGCCAAAAACATTCAGTACTTC
CASSLVVPGPAKNIQYF
>TRBJ2-7|many|.|TRBV18
TGTGCCAGCTCACGAGGACAGCCCGAGCAGTACTTC
CASSRGQPEQYF
>TRBJ2-1|.|TRBD2|TRBV24-1
TGTGCTACCAGTGATTTCGGCGGGGGGGCCCCCAATGAGCAGTTCTTC
CATSDFGGGAPNEQFF
>TRBJ1-6|.|TRBD1|TRBV20-1
TGCAGTGCTAGAGATCATTGGGGCTCCGGGACAGGGCCCAATTCACCCCTCCACTTT
CSARDHWGSGTGPNSPLHF